This section outlines one T cell receptor beta chain sequence together with its context. Its specificity is unknown. These data are taken from a study of T cell responses to AZD1222 COVID-19 vaccine. Generated by immunoSEQ multiplex PCR, the TCRdb table keeps only in-frame clones and is missing some. This sample has about 270,000 clones, with around 93% found just once. The study's findings and limits: In a largely white British group with more females than males, clonal diversity was possibly underestimated.

The clonotype comes from an adult who received the AZD1222 COVID-19 vaccine. The sequencing used peripheral blood, collected 28 days after the second AZD1222 dose.

The CDR3 sequence is CASTSSYNSPLHF. The CDR3 nucleotides are TGTGCCAGCACGAGCTCCTATAATTCACCCCTCCACTTT. This chain connects TRBV6-5 to TRBJ1-6; D gene uncertain. The CDR3 contains 13 residues. Germline V gene lookup returns CDR1 MNHEY and CDR2 SVGAGI. Trimming removed 7 bases from V and 0 bases from J, with 4 bases in between.